These T cell receptor beta chains were read from a single sample in a study of T cell responses to AZD1222 COVID-19 vaccine. Data came from immunoSEQ multiplex PCR; TCRdb stores just in-frame clones and leaves some out. Among over 100,000 clones, 85% to 90% were seen once, and the ten largest hold approximately 20%. The source material was peripheral blood, sampled on day 0 of AZD1222 vaccination. The receptors derive from an adult in good health. Both conserved end residues are part of each CDR3. A D gene is named only where the DNA matches it firmly. A row's size may be missing; if present it is once, few, many or a size class.

J gene | D gene | V gene | clone size | CDR3 protein | CDR3 DNA
TRBJ2-7 | TRBD1 | TRBV9 | - | CASSVATGGVYEQYF | TGTGCCAGCAGCGTAGCTACAGGGGGCGTCTACGAGCAGTACTTC
TRBJ1-1 | - | TRBV15 | - | CATSRDLGQMNTEAFF | TGTGCCACCAGCAGAGATTTAGGACAGATGAACACTGAAGCTTTCTTT
TRBJ1-5 | - | TRBV21-1 | - | CASSKGPLSPKSNQPQHF | TGTGCCAGCAGCAAGGGACCCCTGTCCCCAAAATCTAATCAGCCCCAGCATTTT
TRBJ1-3 | - | TRBV7-9 | - | CASSLQLVKDGNTIYF | TGTGCCAGCAGCTTACAACTGGTTAAGGATGGAAACACCATATATTTT
TRBJ2-7 | TRBD1 | TRBV6-5 | - | CASRTDRSSYEQYF | TGTGCCAGCAGAACGGACAGGAGCTCCTACGAGCAGTACTTC
TRBJ2-7 | - | TRBV28 | - | CASSLVDLYEQYF | TGTGCCAGCAGCTTGGTGGATCTCTACGAGCAGTACTTC
TRBJ2-7 | TRBD1 | TRBV5-1 | - | CASSSNSGTGPHEQYF | TGCGCCAGCAGCTCCAATTCCGGGACAGGGCCCCACGAGCAGTACTTC
TRBJ2-2 | - | TRBV6-5 | - | CASSYGSVEPGELFF | TGTGCCAGCAGTTACGGCTCTGTTGAACCCGGGGAGCTGTTTTTT
TRBJ1-4 | - | TRBV7-9 | - | CASSLAGQTEKLFF | TGTGCCAGCAGCTTAGCCGGACAGACCGAAAAACTGTTTTTT
TRBJ2-7 | - | TRBV2 | - | CASSWGRDRPLGGEQYF | TGTGCCAGCAGTTGGGGAAGGGACAGACCACTCGGGGGCGAGCAGTACTTC
TRBJ1-2 | - | TRBV7-9 | - | CASSRSDGTHYGYTF | TGTGCCAGCAGCCGATCGGACGGCACCCACTATGGCTACACCTTC
TRBJ1-6 | - | TRBV28 | - | CASSSPRGGASPLHF | TGTGCCAGCAGTTCCCCCCGAGGGGGGGCTTCACCCCTCCACTTT
TRBJ1-6 | - | TRBV28 | once | CASSSSGTSQNSPLHF | TGTGCCAGCAGTTCCTCTGGGACGTCACAAAATTCACCCCTCCACTTT
TRBJ1-2 | - | TRBV5-6 | once | CASSLALRQTNF | TGTGCCAGCAGCTTGGCCCTACGTCAGACTAACTTC
TRBJ2-7 | TRBD2 | TRBV5-1 | - | CASSLGLAVYEQYF | TGCGCCAGCAGCCTGGGACTAGCGGTTTACGAGCAGTACTTC
TRBJ1-1 | - | TRBV28 | - | CASSSNQRRESEAFF | TGTGCCAGCAGTTCTAACCAGCGCCGGGAGTCTGAAGCTTTCTTT
TRBJ2-7 | - | TRBV18 | - | CASSPVGLSEQYF | TGTGCCAGCTCACCGGTCGGGTTATCCGAGCAGTACTTC
TRBJ1-2 | - | TRBV28 | - | CASSWTSSYGYTF | TGTGCCAGCAGTTGGACATCATCCTATGGCTACACCTTC
TRBJ2-1 | - | TRBV7-9 | - | CASSLGTWTAYNEQFF | TGTGCCAGCAGCTTAGGGACTTGGACAGCCTACAATGAGCAGTTCTTC
TRBJ2-3 | - | TRBV5-1 | - | CASLRVEARTDTQYF | TGCGCCAGCCTGCGTGTGGAGGCACGCACAGATACGCAGTATTTT
TRBJ1-4 | TRBD1 | TRBV6-5 | - | CASTGGGKLFF | TGTGCCAGCACAGGGGGAGGAAAACTGTTTTTT
TRBJ1-6 | TRBD1 | TRBV28 | - | CASTLGQKNSPLHF | TGTGCCAGCACCTTGGGACAGAAGAATTCACCCCTCCACTTT
TRBJ1-5 | TRBD1 | TRBV19 | - | CAVNRGWDQPQHF | TGTGCCGTCAACAGGGGTTGGGATCAGCCCCAGCATTTT
TRBJ1-2 | TRBD1 | TRBV19 | once | CASTYRDRVYGYTF | TGTGCCAGTACTTACCGGGACAGAGTCTATGGCTACACCTTC
TRBJ1-2 | - | TRBV15 | - | CATSRWDAQGGYTF | TGTGCCACCAGCAGATGGGACGCCCAAGGAGGCTACACCTTC
TRBJ1-2 | TRBD1 | TRBV9 | - | CASSDPTGISSGYTF | TGTGCCAGCAGCGACCCGACAGGGATTAGCAGTGGCTACACCTTC
TRBJ1-2 | - | TRBV3-1/TRBV3-2 | - | CASSQGLSWNGYTF | TGTGCCAGCAGCCAAGGGTTGTCATGGAATGGCTACACCTTC
TRBJ1-2 | - | TRBV4-3 | few | CASSQTGREEDYGYTF | TGCGCCAGCAGCCAAACAGGGAGGGAGGAGGACTATGGCTACACCTTC
TRBJ1-5 | - | TRBV5-1 | - | CASSQDSNQPQHF | TGCGCCAGCAGTCAGGACAGCAATCAGCCCCAGCATTTT
TRBJ1-5 | - | TRBV2 | - | CASKRTDNQPQHF | TGTGCCAGCAAGAGGACAGACAATCAGCCCCAGCATTTT
TRBJ1-3 | - | TRBV7-6 | - | CASSLSRASGNTIYF | TGTGCCAGCAGCTTATCCAGGGCCTCTGGAAACACCATATATTTT
TRBJ1-4 | - | TRBV2 | - | CASSGTDTPEKLFF | TGTGCCAGCAGTGGAACAGACACCCCTGAAAAACTGTTTTTT
TRBJ2-6 | - | TRBV3-1/TRBV3-2 | - | CASSGVSGANVLTF | TGTGCCAGCAGCGGGGTCTCTGGGGCCAACGTCCTGACTTTC
TRBJ1-5 | TRBD1 | TRBV15 | - | CATSRDTGAGQPQHF | TGTGCCACCAGCAGAGATACAGGGGCAGGTCAGCCCCAGCATTTT
TRBJ1-2 | - | TRBV11-2 | - | CASSLGSGNGYTF | TGTGCCAGCAGCTTAGGGTCGGGGAACGGCTACACCTTC
TRBJ1-1 | - | TRBV4-2 | - | CASSQILNTEAFF | TGTGCCAGCAGCCAAATCTTGAACACTGAAGCTTTCTTT
TRBJ1-1 | - | TRBV28 | - | CASRTFREENTEAFF | TGTGCCAGCAGAACATTCAGGGAAGAGAACACTGAAGCTTTCTTT
TRBJ1-1 | - | TRBV5-6 | once | CASSLGWGPNTEAFF | TGTGCCAGCAGCTTGGGGTGGGGGCCGAACACTGAAGCTTTCTTT
TRBJ1-1 | - | TRBV5-6 | - | CASSLMTRADSEAFF | TGTGCCAGCAGCTTGATGACACGGGCCGATAGTGAAGCTTTCTTT
TRBJ2-5 | - | TRBV24-1 | - | CATSMGETQYF | TGTGCCACCAGCATGGGGGAGACCCAGTACTTC
TRBJ1-5 | - | TRBV1 | - | CTSSPPEWPGRPQHF | TGCACCAGCAGCCCCCCGGAGTGGCCAGGGCGGCCCCAGCATTTT
TRBJ2-5 | - | TRBV7-3 | - | CASSRGPQETQYF | TGTGCCAGCAGCCGAGGGCCCCAAGAGACCCAGTACTTC
TRBJ2-3 | - | TRBV5-6 | - | CASSLTSDTQYF | TGTGCCAGCAGCTTGACGTCAGATACGCAGTATTTT
TRBJ1-1 | - | TRBV7-2 | - | CASSELDGTEAFF | TGTGCCAGCAGTGAACTTGACGGGACTGAAGCTTTCTTT
TRBJ1-1 | - | TRBV5-1 | - | CASTRQENTEAFF | TGCGCCAGCACGAGACAGGAGAACACTGAAGCTTTCTTT
TRBJ2-3 | TRBD2 | TRBV9 | few | CASSAAEGGGRADTQYF | TGTGCCAGCAGCGCGGCCGAGGGCGGGGGGCGTGCAGATACGCAGTATTTT
TRBJ1-2 | - | TRBV7-8 | - | CASSLSWGQGYGYTF | TGTGCCAGCAGCTTATCGTGGGGGCAGGGCTATGGCTACACCTTC
TRBJ2-2 | - | TRBV7-2 | - | CASSLTGELFF | TGTGCCAGCAGCTTAACCGGGGAGCTGTTTTTT
TRBJ1-2 | TRBD1 | TRBV6-2/TRBV6-3 | - | CASSFPGQGYGYTF | TGTGCCAGCAGTTTCCCGGGACAGGGCTATGGCTACACCTTC
TRBJ2-7 | TRBD2 | TRBV7-9 | - | CASSLGAGGQSSYEQYF | TGTGCCAGCAGCTTAGGAGCGGGGGGGCAGAGCTCCTACGAGCAGTACTTC
TRBJ2-5 | TRBD1 | TRBV28 | - | CASSSTRTGRETQYF | TGTGCCAGCAGTTCAACCCGGACAGGCCGGGAGACCCAGTACTTC
TRBJ2-1 | - | TRBV6-1 | - | CASSEVSAEQFF | TGTGCCAGCAGTGAAGTGTCAGCTGAGCAGTTCTTC
TRBJ1-1 | - | TRBV11-3 | - | CASSLESGRVAFF | TGTGCCAGCAGCTTAGAGTCGGGCAGGGTAGCTTTCTTT
TRBJ1-4 | - | TRBV3-1/TRBV3-2 | - | CASSHGGILGTNEKLFF | TGTGCCAGCAGCCACGGGGGGATTTTAGGCACTAATGAAAAACTGTTTTTT
TRBJ1-4 | - | TRBV5-8 | - | CASSSPGRTNEKLFF | TGTGCCAGCAGCTCCCCAGGGAGGACTAATGAAAAACTGTTTTTT
TRBJ1-2 | - | TRBV4-1 | - | CASSSTGSYRGYTF | TGCGCCAGCAGCAGCACCGGGTCCTACCGGGGCTACACCTTC
TRBJ1-5 | - | TRBV28 | - | CASSSGDFSNQPQHF | TGTGCCAGCAGTTCAGGGGACTTTAGCAATCAGCCCCAGCATTTT
TRBJ1-5 | TRBD1 | TRBV19 | once | CASSITGGNQPQHF | TGTGCCAGTAGTATCACAGGGGGAAATCAGCCCCAGCATTTT